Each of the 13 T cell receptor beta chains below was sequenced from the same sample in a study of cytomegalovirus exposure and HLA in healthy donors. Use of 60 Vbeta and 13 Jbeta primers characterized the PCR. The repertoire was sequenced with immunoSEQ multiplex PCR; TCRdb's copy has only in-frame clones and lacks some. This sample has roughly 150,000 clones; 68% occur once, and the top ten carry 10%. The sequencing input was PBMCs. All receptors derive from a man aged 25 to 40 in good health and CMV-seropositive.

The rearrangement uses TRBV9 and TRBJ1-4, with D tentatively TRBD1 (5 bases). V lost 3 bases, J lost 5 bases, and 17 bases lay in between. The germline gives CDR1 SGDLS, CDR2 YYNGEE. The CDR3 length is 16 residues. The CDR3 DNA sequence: TGTGCCAGCAGCGCGAGCGGCGGGGCTGGCAATGAAAAACTGTTTTTT. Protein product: CASSASGGAGNEKLFF.

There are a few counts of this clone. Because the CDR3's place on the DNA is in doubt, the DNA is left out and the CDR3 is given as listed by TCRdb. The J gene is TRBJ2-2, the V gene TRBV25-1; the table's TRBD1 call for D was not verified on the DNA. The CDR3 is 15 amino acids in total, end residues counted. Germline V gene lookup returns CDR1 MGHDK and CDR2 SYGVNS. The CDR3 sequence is CASSTSDKNTGELFF.

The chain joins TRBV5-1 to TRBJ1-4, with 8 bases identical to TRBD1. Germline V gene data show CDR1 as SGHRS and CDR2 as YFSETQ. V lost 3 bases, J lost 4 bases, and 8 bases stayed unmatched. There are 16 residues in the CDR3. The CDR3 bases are TGCGCCAGCAGCTGGGGACAGGAGACCTTTAATGAAAAACTGTTTTTT. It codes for CASSWGQETFNEKLFF.

The CDR3: CASSPGPGLSEQYF. DNA for the CDR3: TGTGCCAGCAGTCCCGGTCCGGGTCTGAGCGAGCAGTACTTC. The J gene is TRBJ2-7, the V gene TRBV28; D ambiguous. This CDR3 has 14 residues. CDR1 and CDR2 from the germline V gene are MDHEN and SYDVKM. Trimming took off 5 bases at V and 6 bases at J, with 17 bases between the two ends.

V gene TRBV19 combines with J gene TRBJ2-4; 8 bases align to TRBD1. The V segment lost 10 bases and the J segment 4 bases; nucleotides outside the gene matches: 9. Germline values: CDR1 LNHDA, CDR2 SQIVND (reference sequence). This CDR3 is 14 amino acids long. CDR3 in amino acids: CATLDRGEKNIQYF. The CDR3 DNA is TGTGCCACCCTAGACAGGGGAGAAAAAAACATTCAGTACTTC.

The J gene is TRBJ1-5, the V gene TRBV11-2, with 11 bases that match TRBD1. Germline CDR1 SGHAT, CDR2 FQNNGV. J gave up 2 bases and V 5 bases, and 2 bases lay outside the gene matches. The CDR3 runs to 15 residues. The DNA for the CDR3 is TGTGCCAGCAGCACGGGACAGGGGGGCAATCAGCCCCAGCATTTT. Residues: CASSTGQGGNQPQHF.

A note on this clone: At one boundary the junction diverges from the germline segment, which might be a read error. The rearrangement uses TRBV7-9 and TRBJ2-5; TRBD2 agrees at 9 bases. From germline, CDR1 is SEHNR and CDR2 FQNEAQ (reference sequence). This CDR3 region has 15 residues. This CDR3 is CSSSLQGAGGETQYF. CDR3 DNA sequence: TGTTCCAGCAGCTTACAGGGAGCGGGAGGAGAGACCCAGTACTTC.

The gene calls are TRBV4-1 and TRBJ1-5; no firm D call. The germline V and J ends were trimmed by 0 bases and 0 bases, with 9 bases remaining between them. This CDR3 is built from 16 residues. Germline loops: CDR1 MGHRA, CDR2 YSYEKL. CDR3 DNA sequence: TGCGCCAGCAGCCAAGACCAGGAAAATAGCAATCAGCCCCAGCATTTT. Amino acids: CASSQDQENSNQPQHF.

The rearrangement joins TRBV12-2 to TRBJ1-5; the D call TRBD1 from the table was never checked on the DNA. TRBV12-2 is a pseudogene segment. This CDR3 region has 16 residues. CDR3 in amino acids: CASRRSQGGLLMSQHF. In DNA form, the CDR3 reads TGTGCAAGTCGCCGGAGCCAGGGGGGACTGCTAATGTCCCAGCATTTT.

The CDR3 loop reads CASSLVGGGGETQYF. CDR3 DNA: TGTGCCAGCAGCTTAGTAGGAGGGGGCGGTGAGACCCAGTACTTC. V gene TRBV7-8 combines with J gene TRBJ2-5; TRBD1 might be the D (7 bases). CDR1 is SGHVS and CDR2 is FQNEAQ in the germline V gene. The germline V and J ends were trimmed by 1 base and 5 bases, with 14 bases remaining between them. The CDR3 is made up of 15 amino acids. The variable domain in full, completed from reference TRBV7-8 and TRBJ2-5, reads GAGVSQSPRYKVAKRGQDVALRCDPISGHVSLFWYQQALGQGPEFLTYFQNEAQLDKSGLPSDRFFAERPEGSVSTLKIQRTQQEDSAVYLCASSLVGGGGETQYFGPGTRLLVL.

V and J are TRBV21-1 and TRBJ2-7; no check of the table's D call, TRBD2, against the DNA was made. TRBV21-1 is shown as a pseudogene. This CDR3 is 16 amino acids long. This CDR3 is CASSYDTSGRAYEQYF. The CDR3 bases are TGTGCCAGCAGTTATGATACTAGCGGGAGGGCCTACGAGCAGTACTTC.

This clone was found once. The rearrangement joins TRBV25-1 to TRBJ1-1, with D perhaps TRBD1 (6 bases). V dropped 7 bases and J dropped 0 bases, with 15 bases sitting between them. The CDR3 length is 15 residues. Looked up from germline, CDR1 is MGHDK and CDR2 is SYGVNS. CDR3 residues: CASIPTQGLNTEAFF. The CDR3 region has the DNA TGTGCCAGCATCCCAACACAGGGTCTGAACACTGAAGCTTTCTTT.

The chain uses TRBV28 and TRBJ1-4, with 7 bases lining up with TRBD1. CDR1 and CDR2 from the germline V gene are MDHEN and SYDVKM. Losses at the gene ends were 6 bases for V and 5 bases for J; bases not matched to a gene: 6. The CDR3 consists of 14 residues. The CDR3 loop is CASSKTGRNEKLFF. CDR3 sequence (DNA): TGTGCCAGCAGCAAGACAGGGAGAAATGAAAAACTGTTTTTT.